These 10 T cell receptor beta chains originate from one sample sequenced in a study of OX40 agonist ivuxolimab in advanced cancers. The library was produced with the immunoSEQ multiplex PCR assay. In TCRdb, the immuneACCESS table is reduced to in-frame sequences with V and J assigned. These tables do not hold every clone; where another copy was compared, an unresolved V gene accounts for under half, and the others remain unexplained. For this sample there are around 27,000 clones; about 76% appear just once. 12% to 15% of the sample goes to the ten largest clones. Sequenced material: CD4+ or CD8+ T cells sorted from blood, taken in a trial of the OX40 agonist ivuxolimab. The receptor set was obtained from an adult with an advanced solid tumor such as melanoma, head and neck, liver or kidney cancer.

CDR3 sequence (DNA): TGTGCCAGCACCCGGACTAGCGGGGGTTTGGACACCGGGGAGCTGTTTTTT. Its translation: CASTRTSGGLDTGELFF. V usage is TRBV6-4 and J usage is TRBJ2-2; 13 bases are shared with TRBD2. J lost 3 bases, V lost 7 bases, and 8 bases had no gene match. The CDR3 sequence is 17 residues long. Germline CDR1 is MRHNA and CDR2 is SNTAGT.

This chain links TRBV4-2 with TRBJ2-3; 7 positions agree with TRBD2. The junction had 3 bases not matched to a gene; V was cut back by 1 base and J by 2 bases. The CDR3 has 15 amino acids. Germline CDR1 and CDR2: LGHNA and YNFKEQ. The CDR3 DNA reads as TGTGCCAGCAGCCAAGCTCTAGCGGCCACAGATACGCAGTATTTT. Residues: CASSQALAATDTQYF.

The chain combines TRBV7-6 with TRBJ1-1; D gene unclear. Germline-derived CDR1 and CDR2 are SGHVS and FNYEAQ. The germline V and J ends were trimmed by 5 bases and 1 base, with 8 bases remaining between them. The CDR3 totals 13 residues. CDR3 coding DNA: TGTGCCAGCAGCCCCCGGGGGAACACTGAAGCTTTCTTT. Residues: CASSPRGNTEAFF. Full variable domain (missing parts from reference TRBV7-6 and TRBJ1-1): GAGVSQSPRYKVTKRGQDVALRCDPISGHVSLYWYRQALGQGPEFLTYFNYEAQQDKSGLPNDRFSAERPEGSISTLTIQRTEQRDSAMYRCASSPRGNTEAFFGQGTRLTVV.

The chain has TRBV29-1 and TRBJ1-2; D not resolved. The CDR3 is 15 amino acids. V shed 0 bases and J shed 3 bases, with 14 bases lying between them. Germline CDR1 and CDR2: SQVTM and ANQGSEA. As DNA, the CDR3 is TGCAGCGTTGAAGATTTGGCAGGAACCGACTATGGCTACACCTTC. Translating gives CSVEDLAGTDYGYTF. Using reference TRBV29-1 and TRBJ1-2 for the parts outside the CDR3, the full variable domain is SAVISQKPSRDICQRGTSLTIQCQVDSQVTMMFWYRQQPGQSLTLIATANQGSEATYESGFVIDKFPISRPNLTFSTLTVSNMSPEDSSIYLCSVEDLAGTDYGYTFGSGTRLTVV.

This clone appeared once. The chain recombines TRBV29-1 with TRBJ1-2; the match to TRBD1 covers 9 bases. V lost 7 bases and J lost 4; bases outside the gene matches: 7. Germline CDR1 and CDR2: SQVTM and ANQGSEA. The CDR3 loop spans 13 amino acids. CDR3 nucleotide sequence: TGCAGCGCTCGGACAGGGGATATCTATGGCTACACCTTC. It translates to CSARTGDIYGYTF.

The J gene is TRBJ2-2, the V gene TRBV6-6, with 10 bases that match TRBD2. Looked up from germline, CDR1 is MNHNY and CDR2 is SVGAGI (reference sequence). The CDR3 is 15 residues long. Losses at the gene ends were 7 bases for V and 8 bases for J; bases not matched to a gene: 10. The CDR3 here is CASTGSGGAAGELFF. DNA for the CDR3: TGTGCCAGCACTGGAAGCGGGGGGGCCGCTGGGGAGCTGTTTTTT.

The rearrangement joins TRBV27 to TRBJ1-5, with TRBD1 as a possible D gene (5 bases). CDR1 and CDR2 (germline): MNHEY, SMNVEV (reference sequence). The CDR3 sequence is 13 residues long. V was shortened by 4 bases and J by 9 bases, with 13 bases between the two germline ends. CDR3 in DNA: TGTGCCAGCAGTTCGGGCGGGGCGAGGCCCCAGCATTTT. As protein: CASSSGGARPQHF.

For this clone: The junction and the germline gene differ at one end; a read error may be behind it. V gene TRBV11-2 combines with J gene TRBJ2-4; a possible D gene is TRBD2 (5 bases). Germline V gives CDR1 SGHAT, CDR2 FQNNGV. The CDR3 runs to 12 residues. CDR3 loop: CASSLGGFLADF. CDR3 in DNA: TGTGCCAGCAGCTTAGGCGGGTTTCTCGCTGACTTC.

The CDR3 sequence: CASSVGLAGSPTGELFF. The CDR3 DNA reads as TGTGCCAGCAGTGTAGGACTAGCGGGGTCCCCGACCGGGGAGCTGTTTTTT. This rearrangement joins TRBV2 to TRBJ2-2; 12 bases are a match to TRBD2. V lost 4 bases to trimming and J lost 5 bases; unmatched junction nucleotides: 8. The CDR3 consists of 17 residues. Germline V gene sequence: CDR1 SNHLY, CDR2 FYNNEI.

The rearrangement joins TRBV7-8 to TRBJ2-7, with TRBD2 matching over 16 bases. The CDR3 runs to 20 residues. Losses at the gene ends were 4 bases for V and 0 bases for J; bases not matched to a gene: 12. Germline V gene data show CDR1 as SGHVS and CDR2 as FQNEAQ. CDR3 sequence reads: CASSSPGTSGGAVNSYEQYF. The DNA for the CDR3 is TGTGCCAGCAGCTCCCCTGGGACTAGCGGGGGGGCCGTTAACTCCTACGAGCAGTACTTC.